The 26 T cell receptor beta chains below come from one sample, sequenced in a study of cytomegalovirus exposure and HLA in healthy donors (TCRdb year 2017). Library method: the immunoSEQ multiplex PCR assay. For the multiplex PCR, a mixture combining 60 forward primers for TCR Vbeta segments and 13 reverse primers for TCR Jbeta segments was used. Drawn from immuneACCESS, this table holds only the in-frame rearrangements with V and J called that TCRdb kept. Clones are partly lost; checked studies trace under half to an unresolved V gene and leave the rest unexplained. In all, the sample holds about 170,000 clones, and 65% to 85% of those were seen once. The ten largest account for 1.2% of the sample. Input material: PBMCs. Receptors originate from a boy between 2 and 10 years old in good health and CMV-seronegative.

V is TRBV6-1 and J is TRBJ1-5; 7 positions match TRBD1. Losses at the gene ends were 6 bases for V and 1 base for J; bases not matched to a gene: 6. Germline lookup yields CDR1 MNHNS and CDR2 SASEGT. The CDR3 totals 15 residues. The CDR3 sequence is CASSTGTESNQPQHF. As DNA, the CDR3 is TGTGCCAGCAGCACCGGGACAGAGAGCAATCAGCCCCAGCATTTT.

The chain couples TRBV6-5 to TRBJ1-1, with 7 bases fitting TRBD1. There are 14 residues in the CDR3. Germline-derived CDR1 and CDR2 are MNHEY and SVGAGI. J was trimmed by 7 bases and V by 0 bases; bases with no gene match: 5. The CDR3 sequence is CASSYSQGWDEAFF. In DNA, the CDR3 is TGTGCCAGCAGTTACTCACAGGGGTGGGATGAAGCTTTCTTT.

The CDR3 sequence: CASKQGATSYNSPLHF. In DNA form, the CDR3 reads TGTGCCAGTAAGCAGGGGGCCACTTCCTATAATTCACCCCTCCACTTT. The chain links TRBV19 to TRBJ1-6, with TRBD1 matching 8 bases. Trimming cost V 7 bases and J 1 base; bases outside gene matches: 6. The CDR3 is 16 residues long. The germline gives CDR1 LNHDA, CDR2 SQIVND (reference sequence).

This chain joins TRBV30 and TRBJ2-7; D gene uncertain. The CDR3 spans 15 residues. Germline V gene lookup returns CDR1 GTSNPN and CDR2 SVGIG (reference sequence). V dropped 0 bases and J dropped 2 bases, with 14 bases sitting between them. CDR3 DNA: TGTGCCTGGAGTGTTACCCGAGCCCTACCCTACGAGCAGTACTTC. This sequence encodes CAWSVTRALPYEQYF.

The DNA of the CDR3 is TGTGCCACCTCGGGGTCGACCTACGAGCAGTACGTC. Amino acids: CATSGSTYEQYV. J is TRBJ2-7 and V is TRBV6-1, with D perhaps matching TRBD2 (5 bases). This CDR3 is built from 12 residues. Germline CDR1 is MNHNS and CDR2 is SASEGT. V lost 10 bases and J lost 2, with 12 bases in between.

The chain carries TRBV6-6 and TRBJ1-6; 7 nucleotides align to TRBD1. Germline lookup yields CDR1 MNHNY and CDR2 SVGAGI (reference sequence). The V segment lost 2 bases and the J segment 4 bases; nucleotides outside the gene matches: 2. This CDR3 region has 15 residues. The CDR3 sequence is CASSYEQGYNSPLHF. The CDR3 DNA reads TGTGCCAGCAGTTACGAACAGGGGTATAATTCACCCCTCCACTTT.

The chain carries TRBV11-1 and TRBJ2-5, with 8 bases fitting TRBD1. The ends lost 5 bases at V and 4 bases at J; junction bases unmatched: 6. The CDR3 has 14 amino acids. Germline CDR1 SGHAT, CDR2 FQDESV (reference sequence). CDR3 sequence reads: CASSRGQGPETQYF. CDR3 nucleotides: TGTGCCAGCAGCCGTGGACAGGGCCCAGAGACCCAGTACTTC. Variable domain in full (rest from reference TRBV11-1 and TRBJ2-5): EAEVAQSPRYKITEKSQAVAFWCDPISGHATLYWYRQILGQGPELLVQFQDESVVDDSQLPKDRFSAERLKGVDSTLKIQPAELGDSAMYLCASSRGQGPETQYFGPGTRLLVL.

This chain links TRBV28 with TRBJ2-4, with 8 bases aligning to TRBD2. J lost 8 bases, V lost 10 bases, and 13 bases had no gene match. The CDR3 spans 14 residues. CDR1 is MDHEN and CDR2 is SYDVKM in the germline V gene. For the CDR3, the DNA is TGTGCCACTGCGCCGGGGGGGTCTTCGGACATTCAGTACTTC. Its protein product is CATAPGGSSDIQYF.

The chain has TRBV6-5 and TRBJ2-1; D is perhaps TRBD2 (5 bases). V was shortened by 6 bases and J by 8 bases, with 11 bases between the two germline ends. In germline, CDR1 is MNHEY, CDR2 SVGAGI. The CDR3 is 12 amino acids. The CDR3 DNA reads as TGTGCCAGCAGCCCCGGACTTCATGAGCAGTTCTTC. It specifies CASSPGLHEQFF.

The chain recombines TRBV7-8 with TRBJ2-1; tentative D call: TRBD1 (6 bases). The CDR3 totals 16 residues. V was clipped by 2 bases and J by 7 bases, with 18 bases between them. The V gene's germline CDR1 is SGHVS and CDR2 FQNEAQ. CDR3 nucleotide sequence: TGTGCCAGCAGCTTACCTTACAGGGATAGGGGAAATGAGCAGTTCTTC. Amino acids: CASSLPYRDRGNEQFF.

This clone was recorded once. This rearrangement joins TRBV7-3 to TRBJ2-1, with TRBD2 identical over 10 bases. CDR1 SGHTA and CDR2 FQGTGA come from the germline V gene. The V and J ends lost 2 bases and 8 bases, in that order; junction bases with no gene match: 6. The CDR3 runs to 15 residues. The DNA of the CDR3 is TGTGCCAGCAGCTTAGGGCTAGCGGGAGTTGATGAGCAGTTCTTC. This sequence encodes CASSLGLAGVDEQFF.

The CDR3 DNA is TGCGCCAGCAGCCAAGAACCTAGCCGCTCCTACGAGCAGTACTTC. This translates into CASSQEPSRSYEQYF. This chain joins TRBV4-3 and TRBJ2-7, with a tentative D call TRBD2 (5 bases). CDR1 and CDR2 (germline): LGHNA, YSLEER. The V end lost 0 bases, the J end lost 0 bases, and 9 bases lay between the germline ends. CDR3 length equals 15 residues.

The rearrangement joins TRBV6-1 to TRBJ1-5; the D is unclear. The CDR3 covers 13 residues. Per germline, CDR1 MNHNS and CDR2 SASEGT. Trimming pared 6 bases from V and 5 bases from J, leaving 11 bases between. CDR3 region: CASRVDSYQPQHF. The CDR3 DNA follows: TGTGCCAGCAGGGTCGACTCTTATCAGCCCCAGCATTTT.

V gene TRBV6-5 combines with J gene TRBJ2-5; 7 bases line up with TRBD2. CDR3 size: 14 residues. Per germline, CDR1 MNHEY and CDR2 SVGAGI. V lost 4 bases, J lost 5 bases, and 7 bases stayed unmatched. CDR3 in amino acids: CASSLGGGSETQYF. CDR3 nucleotides: TGTGCCAGCAGTTTGGGAGGCGGGAGTGAGACCCAGTACTTC.

This chain joins TRBV18 and TRBJ2-1, with 11 nucleotides matching TRBD1. V dropped 4 bases and J dropped 6; count of bases not matched to a gene: 11. Germline V lookup: CDR1 KGHSH, CDR2 LQKENI. The CDR3 contains 17 residues. The CDR3 bases are TGTGCCAGCTCACTCCTCCAGGGAGGGACAGGGGGCAATGAGCAGTTCTTC. Translated, it gives CASSLLQGGTGGNEQFF.

The chain combines TRBV6-1 with TRBJ2-1; D might be TRBD1 (6 bases). With 4 bases removed from V and 5 bases from J, the gap between germline ends came to 12 bases. Germline V gene lookup returns CDR1 MNHNS and CDR2 SASEGT. This CDR3 spans 14 amino acids. CDR3 in amino acids: CASSARQADNEQFF. The DNA for the CDR3 is TGTGCCAGCAGTGCGAGACAGGCTGACAATGAGCAGTTCTTC.

This sequence joins TRBV7-2 and TRBJ2-3; 9 nucleotides line up with TRBD2. The CDR3 length is 17 residues. With 2 bases clipped from V and 5 bases from J, the junction kept 11 bases outside the gene matches. Germline V CDR1 and CDR2: SGHTA, FQGNSA. The CDR3 bases are TGTGCCAGCAGCTTACCCAGGGGGGCTAGCGGGAAAGATACGCAGTATTTT. Translation gives CASSLPRGASGKDTQYF.

The gene calls are TRBV21-1 and TRBJ1-6; the table assigns TRBD1, which was not confirmed against the DNA. TRBV21-1 is a listed pseudogene. This CDR3 comprises 13 residues. The DNA for the CDR3 is TGTGCCAGCCTGGGACAGGGTAATTCACCCCTCCACTTT. It encodes CASLGQGNSPLHF.

The chain carries TRBV5-6 and TRBJ2-5; TRBD2 aligns across 15 bases. CDR1 and CDR2 (germline): SGHDT, YYEEEE. The CDR3 covers 18 residues. V was clipped by 6 bases and J by 2 bases; unmatched bases: 11. The CDR3 DNA reads as TGTGCCAGCACTATGGAGGGACTAGCGGGAGGTAGGCAAGAGACCCAGTACTTC. Residues: CASTMEGLAGGRQETQYF.

The gene calls are TRBV4-2 and TRBJ2-3; TRBD2 agrees at 10 bases. Germline V CDR1 and CDR2: LGHNA, YNFKEQ. The CDR3 covers 16 residues. J gave up 2 bases and V 5 bases, and 7 bases lay outside the gene matches. The CDR3 protein is CASSKKAGGLTDTQYF. In DNA form, the CDR3 reads TGTGCCAGCAGCAAAAAAGCGGGGGGGCTCACAGATACGCAGTATTTT.

The V gene is TRBV9, the J gene TRBJ2-1, with 9 bases that match TRBD2. The ends lost 5 bases at V and 5 bases at J; junction bases unmatched: 11. CDR1 is SGDLS and CDR2 is YYNGEE in the germline V gene. The CDR3 is 16 residues long. The CDR3 bases are TGTGCCAGCAGGGGGGGTAGCGGGAGTTTCCACAATGAGCAGTTCTTC. Translated: CASRGGSGSFHNEQFF.

Points on this clone: The germline gene is not matched at one end of the junction; a read error may be the cause. The rearrangement joins TRBV4-3 to TRBJ2-7, with 7 bases matching TRBD1. The CDR3 contains 17 residues. The germline V gene encodes CDR1 LGHNA and CDR2 YSLEER. The CDR3 sequence is CASSQDWRTGSSYERYF. The CDR3, as DNA: TGCGCCAGCAGCCAAGATTGGAGGACAGGCAGCTCCTACGAGCGGTACTTC.

The V and J genes are TRBV25-1 and TRBJ2-1; 11 bases line up with TRBD2. The V segment lost 3 bases and the J segment 3 bases; nucleotides outside the gene matches: 4. Per the germline V gene, CDR1 is MGHDK and CDR2 is SYGVNS. This CDR3 contains 16 residues. The CDR3 region is CASSDLTSGSYNEQFF. In nucleotides, the CDR3 is TGTGCCAGCAGTGACCTCACTAGCGGGAGCTACAATGAGCAGTTCTTC. Supplemented by reference TRBV25-1 and TRBJ2-1, the full variable domain reads EADIYQTPRYLVIGTGKKITLECSQTMGHDKMYWYQQDPGMELHLIHYSYGVNSTEKGDLSSESTVSRIRTEHFPLTLESARPSHTSQYLCASSDLTSGSYNEQFFGPGTRLTVL.

This chain's CDR3 is CASSLDGWGSEQYV. The CDR3 nucleotides read TGTGCCAGCAGCTTGGACGGGTGGGGCTCCGAGCAGTACGTC. This chain joins TRBV5-6 and TRBJ2-7; possibly TRBD1 for D (5 bases). This CDR3 comprises 14 residues. The germline gives CDR1 SGHDT, CDR2 YYEEEE. V lost 0 bases and J 6 bases, leaving 13 bases between the germline ends.

The chain combines TRBV5-8 with TRBJ1-2; possible D gene TRBD1, 5 bases. CDR1 and CDR2 from the germline V gene are SGHTS and YDEGEE. CDR3 size: 13 residues. V lost 1 base and J 7 bases, leaving 11 bases between the germline ends. DNA of the CDR3: TGTGCCAGCAGCTTGTTAAGGGGAAGTGGCTACACCTTC. The encoded protein is CASSLLRGSGYTF. The whole variable domain, filled in from reference TRBV5-8 and TRBJ1-2, reads EAGVTQSPTHLIKTRGQQATLRCSPISGHTSVYWYQQALGLGLQFLLWYDEGEERNRGNFPPRFSGRQFPNYSSELNVNALELEDSALYLCASSLLRGSGYTFGSGTRLTVV.

This clone appeared a single time. The V gene is TRBV23-1, the J gene TRBJ2-7, with 8 bases identical to TRBD1. TRBV23-1 is an open reading frame, and its role is uncertain. With 9 bases clipped from V and 4 bases from J, the junction kept 8 bases outside the gene matches. The CDR3 sequence is 13 residues long. CDR3 loop: CARRDRQTYEQYF. In DNA form, the CDR3 reads TGCGCCAGGCGGGACAGGCAGACGTACGAGCAGTACTTC.